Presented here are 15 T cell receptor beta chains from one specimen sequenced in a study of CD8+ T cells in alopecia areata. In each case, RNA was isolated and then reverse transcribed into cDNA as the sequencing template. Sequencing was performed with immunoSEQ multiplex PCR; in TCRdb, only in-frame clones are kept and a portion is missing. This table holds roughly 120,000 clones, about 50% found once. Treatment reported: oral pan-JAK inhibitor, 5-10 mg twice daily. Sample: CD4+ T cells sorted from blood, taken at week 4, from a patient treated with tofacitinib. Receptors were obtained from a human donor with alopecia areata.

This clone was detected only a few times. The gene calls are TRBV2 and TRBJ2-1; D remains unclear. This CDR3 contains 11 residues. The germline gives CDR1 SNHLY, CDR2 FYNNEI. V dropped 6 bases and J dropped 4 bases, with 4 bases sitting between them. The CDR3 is CASSVYNEQFF. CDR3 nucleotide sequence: TGTGCCAGCAGCGTATACAATGAGCAGTTCTTC.

The CDR3 DNA is TGTGCCAGCAGCTCTTTGACAGGCGGCTACACCTTC. Amino acid sequence: CASSSLTGGYTF. The chain is built from TRBV7-8 and TRBJ1-2; D possibly corresponds to TRBD1 (6 bases). The CDR3 is 12 residues long. V shed 4 bases and J shed 8 bases, with 11 bases lying between them. The V gene's germline CDR1 is SGHVS and CDR2 FQNEAQ.

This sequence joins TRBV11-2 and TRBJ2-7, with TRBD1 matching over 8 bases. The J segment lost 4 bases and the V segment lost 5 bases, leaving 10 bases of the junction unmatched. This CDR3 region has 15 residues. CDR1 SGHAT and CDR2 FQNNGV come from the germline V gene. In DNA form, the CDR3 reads TGTGCCAGCAGCATCCGGACAGGGAATGAATACGAGCAGTACTTC. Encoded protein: CASSIRTGNEYEQYF.

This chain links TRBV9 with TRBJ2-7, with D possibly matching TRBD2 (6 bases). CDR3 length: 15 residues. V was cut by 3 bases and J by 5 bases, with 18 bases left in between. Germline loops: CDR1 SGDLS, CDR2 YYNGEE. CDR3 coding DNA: TGTGCCAGCAGCGCCATGGGGGGACCATCCAACGAGCAGTACTTC. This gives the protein CASSAMGGPSNEQYF.

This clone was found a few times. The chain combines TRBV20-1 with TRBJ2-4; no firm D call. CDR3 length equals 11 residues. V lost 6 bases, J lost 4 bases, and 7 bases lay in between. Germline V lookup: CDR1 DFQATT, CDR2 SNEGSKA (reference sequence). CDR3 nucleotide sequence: TGCAGTGCCCCTCGGAAAAACATTCAGTACTTC. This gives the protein CSAPRKNIQYF.

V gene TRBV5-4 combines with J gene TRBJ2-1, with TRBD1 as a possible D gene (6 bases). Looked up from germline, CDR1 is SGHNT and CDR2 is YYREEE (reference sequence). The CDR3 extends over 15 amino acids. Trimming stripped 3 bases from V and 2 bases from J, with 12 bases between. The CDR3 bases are TGTGCCAGCAGCTCGGGCACAGGGACCTACAATGAGCAGTTCTTC. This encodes CASSSGTGTYNEQFF.

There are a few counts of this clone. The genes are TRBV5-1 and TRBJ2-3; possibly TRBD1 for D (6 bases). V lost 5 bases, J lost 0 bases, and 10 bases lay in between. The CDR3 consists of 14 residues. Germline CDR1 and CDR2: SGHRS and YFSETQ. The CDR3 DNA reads TGCGCCAGCAGGGGCGGACAGAGCACAGATACGCAGTATTTT. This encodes CASRGGQSTDTQYF.

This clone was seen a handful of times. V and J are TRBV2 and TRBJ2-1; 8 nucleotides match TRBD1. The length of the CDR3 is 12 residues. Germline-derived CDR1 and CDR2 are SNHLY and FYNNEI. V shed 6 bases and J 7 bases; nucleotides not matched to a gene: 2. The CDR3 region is CASRQGGNEQFF. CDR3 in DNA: TGTGCCAGCAGACAGGGGGGTAATGAGCAGTTCTTC.

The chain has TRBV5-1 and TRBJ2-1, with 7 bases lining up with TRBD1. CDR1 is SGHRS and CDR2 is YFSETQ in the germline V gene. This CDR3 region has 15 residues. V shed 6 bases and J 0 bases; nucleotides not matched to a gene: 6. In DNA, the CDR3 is TGCGCCAGCACCAAGACAGGGACCTCCTACAATGAGCAGTTCTTC. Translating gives CASTKTGTSYNEQFF.

For the CDR3, the DNA is TGCGCCAGCAGCGACAGCGGTGTTGGAGAGACCCAGTACTTC. It is translated as CASSDSGVGETQYF. The rearrangement uses TRBV10-1 and TRBJ2-5; tentatively, D is TRBD1 or TRBD2 (5 bases each). Trimming removed 6 bases at V and 4 bases at J, with 15 bases between. The germline CDR1 and CDR2 sequences are WNHNN and SYGVQD (reference sequence). There are 14 residues in the CDR3.

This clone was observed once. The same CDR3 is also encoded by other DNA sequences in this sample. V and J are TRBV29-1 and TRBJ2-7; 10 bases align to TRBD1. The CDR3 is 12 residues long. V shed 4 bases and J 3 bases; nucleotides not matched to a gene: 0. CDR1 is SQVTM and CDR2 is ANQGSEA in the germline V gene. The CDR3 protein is CSVGDRGYEQYF. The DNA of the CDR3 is TGCAGCGTTGGGGACAGGGGCTACGAGCAGTACTTC.

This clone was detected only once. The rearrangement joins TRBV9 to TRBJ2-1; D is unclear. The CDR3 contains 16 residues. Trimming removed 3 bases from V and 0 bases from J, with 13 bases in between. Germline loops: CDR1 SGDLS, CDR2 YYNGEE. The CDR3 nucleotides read TGTGCCAGCAGCGCCTCTACGCGGAGCTCCTACAATGAGCAGTTCTTC. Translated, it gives CASSASTRSSYNEQFF.

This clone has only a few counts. The CDR3 reads CASRIRPATNEKLFF. CDR3 DNA sequence: TGTGCCAGCAGGATCCGACCGGCAACTAATGAAAAACTGTTTTTT. The chain uses TRBV6-5 and TRBJ1-4; D uncertain. Germline V gene sequence: CDR1 MNHEY, CDR2 SVGAGI. The CDR3 has 15 residues. Trimming removed 6 bases at V and 0 bases at J, with 11 bases between.

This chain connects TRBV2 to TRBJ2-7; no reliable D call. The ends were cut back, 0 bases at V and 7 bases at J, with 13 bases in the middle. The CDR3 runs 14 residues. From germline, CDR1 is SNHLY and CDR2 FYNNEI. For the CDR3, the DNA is TGTGCCAGCAGTGAAGCGCTGGGTAATGGGGAGCAGTACTTC. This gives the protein CASSEALGNGEQYF.

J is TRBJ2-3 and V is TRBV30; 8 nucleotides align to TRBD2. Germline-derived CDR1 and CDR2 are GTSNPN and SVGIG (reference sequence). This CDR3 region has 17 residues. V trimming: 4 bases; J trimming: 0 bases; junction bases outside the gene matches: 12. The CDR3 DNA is TGTGCCTGGACTCGGGTTCCGCGGGGGGAGAGCACAGATACGCAGTATTTT. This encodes CAWTRVPRGESTDTQYF.